This T cell receptor delta chain was sequenced during a study of γδ T cells in repeated Plasmodium falciparum infection. Across the whole study: Timepoints: baseline, immediately before selected infections, and 21 days after every infection.

TCRdb redid clone calling on the multiplex PCR reads using CATT. This table has 85,000 to 95,000 delta-chain clones, 1.4% appearing once. Germline values: CDR1 TSWWSYY, CDR2 QGS. This CDR3 contains 23 residues. In regard to this clone: A read error likely explains this, since a far larger clone differs by one base.

Bulk repertoires came from Vgamma9/Vdelta2+ or Vdelta2-negative gammadelta T cells flow-sorted from PBMC. The origin of this receptor is a pool of human donors (malaria-infected and uninfected, not separated). V usage is TRDV1 and J usage is TRDJ1, with TRDD3 identical over 13 bases. Here the J gene was assigned by germline matching of the DNA, as TCRdb has none. Sample: gamma-delta T cells from blood. The CDR3 is CALGESEPTPTGGYAPYTDKLIF. The CDR3 coding sequence is TGTGCTCTCGGGGAATCTGAGCCTACCCCAACTGGGGGATACGCCCCGTACACCGATAAACTCATCTTT.